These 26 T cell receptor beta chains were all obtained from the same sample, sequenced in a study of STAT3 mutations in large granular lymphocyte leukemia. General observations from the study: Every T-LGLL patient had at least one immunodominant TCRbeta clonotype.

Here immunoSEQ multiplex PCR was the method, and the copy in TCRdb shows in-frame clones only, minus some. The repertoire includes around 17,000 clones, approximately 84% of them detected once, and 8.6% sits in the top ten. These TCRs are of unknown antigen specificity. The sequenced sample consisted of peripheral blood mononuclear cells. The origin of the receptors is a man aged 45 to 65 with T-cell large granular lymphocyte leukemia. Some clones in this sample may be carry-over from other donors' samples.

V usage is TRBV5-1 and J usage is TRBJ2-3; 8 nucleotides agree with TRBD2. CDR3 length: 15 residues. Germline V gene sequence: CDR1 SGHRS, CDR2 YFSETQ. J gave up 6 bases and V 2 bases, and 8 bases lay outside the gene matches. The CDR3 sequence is CASSFLAGSPDTQYF. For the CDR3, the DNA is TGCGCCAGCAGCTTCCTAGCGGGTTCCCCGGATACGCAGTATTTT.

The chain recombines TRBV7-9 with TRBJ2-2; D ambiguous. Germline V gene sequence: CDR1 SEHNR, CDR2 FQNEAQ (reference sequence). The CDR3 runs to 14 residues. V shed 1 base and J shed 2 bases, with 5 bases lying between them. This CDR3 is CASSLDSNTGELFF. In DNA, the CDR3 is TGTGCCAGCAGCTTAGACAGCAACACCGGGGAGCTGTTTTTT.

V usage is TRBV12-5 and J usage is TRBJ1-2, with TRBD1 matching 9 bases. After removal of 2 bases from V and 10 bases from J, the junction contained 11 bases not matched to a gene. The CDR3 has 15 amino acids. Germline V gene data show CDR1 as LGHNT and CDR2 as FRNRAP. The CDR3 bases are TGTGCTAGTGGTTTGATCCTTACTCGGACAGGGGACTACACCTTC. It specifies CASGLILTRTGDYTF.

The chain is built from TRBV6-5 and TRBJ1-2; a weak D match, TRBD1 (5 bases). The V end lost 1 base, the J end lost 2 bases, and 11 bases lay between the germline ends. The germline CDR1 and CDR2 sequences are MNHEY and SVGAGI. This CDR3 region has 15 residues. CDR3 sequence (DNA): TGTGCCAGCAGTTACTTGGGACCGGCGAACTATGGCTACACCTTC. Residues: CASSYLGPANYGYTF.

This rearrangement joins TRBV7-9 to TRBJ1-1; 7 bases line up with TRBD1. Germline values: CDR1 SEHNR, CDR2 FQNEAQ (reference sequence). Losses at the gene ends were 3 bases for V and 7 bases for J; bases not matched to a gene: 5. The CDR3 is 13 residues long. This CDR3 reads CASSFRGTSEAFF. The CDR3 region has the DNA TGTGCCAGCAGCTTCAGGGGGACCAGTGAAGCTTTCTTT. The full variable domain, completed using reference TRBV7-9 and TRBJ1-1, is DTGVSQNPRHKITKRGQNVTFRCDPISEHNRLYWYRQTLGQGPEFLTYFQNEAQLEKSRLLSDRFSAERPKGSFSTLEIQRTEQGDSAMYLCASSFRGTSEAFFGQGTRLTVV.

The CDR3 DNA reads as TGTGCCAGCAGGACAGCTTCTAACTATGGCTACACCTTC. Protein: CASRTASNYGYTF. The J gene is TRBJ1-2, the V gene TRBV6-1, with D possibly matching TRBD1 (5 bases). Germline CDR1 reads MNHNS; CDR2 reads SASEGT. The CDR3 covers 13 residues. V was cut by 6 bases and J by 0 bases, with 8 bases left in between.

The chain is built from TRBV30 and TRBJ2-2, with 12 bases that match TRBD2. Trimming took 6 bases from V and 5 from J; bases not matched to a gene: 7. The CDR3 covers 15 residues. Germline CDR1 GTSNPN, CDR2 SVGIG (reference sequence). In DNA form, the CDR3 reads TGTGCCTGTTTAACTAGCGGGAGGTTAACCGGGGAGCTGTTTTTT. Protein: CACLTSGRLTGELFF.

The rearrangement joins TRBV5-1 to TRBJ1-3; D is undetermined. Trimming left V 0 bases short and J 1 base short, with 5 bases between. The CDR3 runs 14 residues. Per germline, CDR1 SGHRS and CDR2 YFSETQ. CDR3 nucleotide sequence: TGCGCCAGCAGCTTGGACGCTTCTGGAAACACCATATATTTT. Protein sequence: CASSLDASGNTIYF.

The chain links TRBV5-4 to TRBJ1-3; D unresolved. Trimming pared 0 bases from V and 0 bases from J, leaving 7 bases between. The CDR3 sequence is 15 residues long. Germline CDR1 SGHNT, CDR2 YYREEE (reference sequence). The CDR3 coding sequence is TGTGCCAGCAGCTTGGGCCCGAGCTCTGGAAACACCATATATTTT. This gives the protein CASSLGPSSGNTIYF.

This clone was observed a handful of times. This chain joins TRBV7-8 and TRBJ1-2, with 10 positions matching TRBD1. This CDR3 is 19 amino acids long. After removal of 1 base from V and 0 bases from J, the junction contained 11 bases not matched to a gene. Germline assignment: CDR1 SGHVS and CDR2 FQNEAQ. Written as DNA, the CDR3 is TGTGCCAGCAGCTTAGTTATCGGGACAGGGGATAGCGCTAACTATGGCTACACCTTC. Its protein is CASSLVIGTGDSANYGYTF. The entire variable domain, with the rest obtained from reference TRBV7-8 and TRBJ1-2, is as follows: GAGVSQSPRYKVAKRGQDVALRCDPISGHVSLFWYQQALGQGPEFLTYFQNEAQLDKSGLPSDRFFAERPEGSVSTLKIQRTQQEDSAVYLCASSLVIGTGDSANYGYTFGSGTRLTVV.

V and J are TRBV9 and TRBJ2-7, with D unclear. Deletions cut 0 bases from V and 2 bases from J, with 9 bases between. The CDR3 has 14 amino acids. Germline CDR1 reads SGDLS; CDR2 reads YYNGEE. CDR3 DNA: TGTGCCAGCAGCGTAGCCGAGGAAACCTACGAGCAGTACTTC. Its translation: CASSVAEETYEQYF.

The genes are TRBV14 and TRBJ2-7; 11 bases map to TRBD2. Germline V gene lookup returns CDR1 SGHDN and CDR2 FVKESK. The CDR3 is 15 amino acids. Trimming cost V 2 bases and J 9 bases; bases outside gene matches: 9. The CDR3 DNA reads TGTGCCAGCAGCCAAAGTTTACTAGCGGGAGCTGGGCAGTACTTC. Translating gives CASSQSLLAGAGQYF.

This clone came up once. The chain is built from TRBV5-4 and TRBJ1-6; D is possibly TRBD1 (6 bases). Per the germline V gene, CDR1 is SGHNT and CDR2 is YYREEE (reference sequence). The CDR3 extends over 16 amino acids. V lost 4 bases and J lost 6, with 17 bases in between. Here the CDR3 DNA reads TGTGCCAGCAGCCTCCGAGGGGGAAGGGCTAATTCACCCCTCCACTTT. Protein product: CASSLRGGRANSPLHF.

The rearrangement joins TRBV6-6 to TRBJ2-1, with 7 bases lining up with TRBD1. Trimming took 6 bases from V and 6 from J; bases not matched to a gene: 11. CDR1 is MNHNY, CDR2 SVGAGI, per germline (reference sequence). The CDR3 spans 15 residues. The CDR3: CASRQTGFVSNEQFF. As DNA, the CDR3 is TGTGCCAGCAGGCAGACAGGGTTCGTGTCCAATGAGCAGTTCTTC.

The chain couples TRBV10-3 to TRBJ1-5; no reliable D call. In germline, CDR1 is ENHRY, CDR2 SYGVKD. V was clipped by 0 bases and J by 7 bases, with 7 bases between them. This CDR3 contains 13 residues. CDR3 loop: CAISESGVQPQHF. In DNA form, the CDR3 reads TGTGCCATCAGTGAGTCGGGCGTCCAGCCCCAGCATTTT.

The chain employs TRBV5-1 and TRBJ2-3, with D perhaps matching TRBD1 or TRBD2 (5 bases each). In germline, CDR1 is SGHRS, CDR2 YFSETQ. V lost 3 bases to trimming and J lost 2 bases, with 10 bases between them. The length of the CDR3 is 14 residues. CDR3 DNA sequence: TGCGCCAGCAGCTACGGGACCTACACAGATACGCAGTATTTT. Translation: CASSYGTYTDTQYF.

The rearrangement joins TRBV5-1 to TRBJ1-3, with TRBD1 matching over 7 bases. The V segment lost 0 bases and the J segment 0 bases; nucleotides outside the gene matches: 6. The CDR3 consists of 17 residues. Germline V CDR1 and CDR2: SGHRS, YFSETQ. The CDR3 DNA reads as TGCGCCAGCAGCTTGGGAGGAGGGGGCATCTCTGGAAACACCATATATTTT. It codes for CASSLGGGGISGNTIYF.

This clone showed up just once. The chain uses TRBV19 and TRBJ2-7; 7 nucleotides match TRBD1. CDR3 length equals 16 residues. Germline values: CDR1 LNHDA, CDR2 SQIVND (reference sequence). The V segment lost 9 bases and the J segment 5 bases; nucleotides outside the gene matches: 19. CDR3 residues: CASGTAPVFDIDEQYF. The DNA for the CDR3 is TGTGCCAGCGGGACAGCACCTGTATTCGATATAGACGAGCAGTACTTC. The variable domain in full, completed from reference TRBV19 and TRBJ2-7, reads DGGITQSPKYLFRKEGQNVTLSCEQNLNHDAMYWYRQDPGQGLRLIYYSQIVNDFQKGDIAEGYSVSREKKESFPLTVTSAQKNPTAFYLCASGTAPVFDIDEQYFGPGTRLTVT.

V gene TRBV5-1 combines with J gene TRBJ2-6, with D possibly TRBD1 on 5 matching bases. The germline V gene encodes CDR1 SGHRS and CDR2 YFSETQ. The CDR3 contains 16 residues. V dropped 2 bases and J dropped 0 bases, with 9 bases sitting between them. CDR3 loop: CASSFRQNSGANVLTF. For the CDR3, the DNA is TGCGCCAGCAGCTTCCGACAGAACTCTGGGGCCAACGTCCTGACTTTC.

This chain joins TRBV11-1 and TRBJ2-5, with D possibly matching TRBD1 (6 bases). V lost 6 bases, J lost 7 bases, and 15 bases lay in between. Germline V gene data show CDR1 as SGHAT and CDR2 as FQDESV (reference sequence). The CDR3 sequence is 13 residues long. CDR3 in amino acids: CASRTGPGATQYF. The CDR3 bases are TGTGCCAGCAGGACAGGACCAGGGGCGACCCAGTACTTC.

DNA for the CDR3: TGTGCCAGCACTCCCCGGGGTTTAGGGCCCGACGCGCAGTACTTC. It translates to CASTPRGLGPDAQYF. The gene calls are TRBV28 and TRBJ2-7, with a tentative D call TRBD2 (5 bases). V was clipped by 7 bases and J by 9 bases, with 25 bases between them. The CDR3 spans 15 residues. In germline, CDR1 is MDHEN, CDR2 SYDVKM.

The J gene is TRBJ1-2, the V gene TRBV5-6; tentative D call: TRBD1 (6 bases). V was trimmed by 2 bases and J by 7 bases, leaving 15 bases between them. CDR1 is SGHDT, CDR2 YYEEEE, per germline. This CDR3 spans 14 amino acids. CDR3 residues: CASSLQGNRFGYTF. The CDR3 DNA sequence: TGTGCCAGCAGCTTACAGGGAAACAGATTTGGCTACACCTTC.

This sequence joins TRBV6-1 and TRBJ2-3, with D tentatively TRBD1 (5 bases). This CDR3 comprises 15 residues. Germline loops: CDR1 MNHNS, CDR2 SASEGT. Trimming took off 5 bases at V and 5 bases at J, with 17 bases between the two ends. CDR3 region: CASSSHPGQGDTQYF. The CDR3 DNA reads TGTGCCAGCAGTTCTCATCCGGGTCAGGGAGATACGCAGTATTTT.

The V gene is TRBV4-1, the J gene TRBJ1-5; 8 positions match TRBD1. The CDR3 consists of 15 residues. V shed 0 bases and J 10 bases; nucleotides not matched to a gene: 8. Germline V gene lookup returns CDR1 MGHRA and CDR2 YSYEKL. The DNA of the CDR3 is TGCGCCAGCAGCCAAGAGGTGACAGGGGATACTCCCCAGCATTTT. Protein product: CASSQEVTGDTPQHF.

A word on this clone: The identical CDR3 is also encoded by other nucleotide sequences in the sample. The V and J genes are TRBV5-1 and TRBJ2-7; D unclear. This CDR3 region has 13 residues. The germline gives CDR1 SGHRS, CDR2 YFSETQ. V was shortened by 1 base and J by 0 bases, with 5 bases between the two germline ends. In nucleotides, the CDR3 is TGCGCCAGCAGCTTGACATCCTCCTACGAGCAGTACTTC. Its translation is CASSLTSSYEQYF.

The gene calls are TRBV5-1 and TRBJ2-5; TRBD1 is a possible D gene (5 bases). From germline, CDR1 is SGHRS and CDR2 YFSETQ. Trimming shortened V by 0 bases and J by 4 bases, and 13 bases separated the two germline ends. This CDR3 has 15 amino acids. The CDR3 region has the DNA TGCGCCAGCAGCTTGGAATCAGGGTTTGGAGAGACCCAGTACTTC. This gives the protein CASSLESGFGETQYF.